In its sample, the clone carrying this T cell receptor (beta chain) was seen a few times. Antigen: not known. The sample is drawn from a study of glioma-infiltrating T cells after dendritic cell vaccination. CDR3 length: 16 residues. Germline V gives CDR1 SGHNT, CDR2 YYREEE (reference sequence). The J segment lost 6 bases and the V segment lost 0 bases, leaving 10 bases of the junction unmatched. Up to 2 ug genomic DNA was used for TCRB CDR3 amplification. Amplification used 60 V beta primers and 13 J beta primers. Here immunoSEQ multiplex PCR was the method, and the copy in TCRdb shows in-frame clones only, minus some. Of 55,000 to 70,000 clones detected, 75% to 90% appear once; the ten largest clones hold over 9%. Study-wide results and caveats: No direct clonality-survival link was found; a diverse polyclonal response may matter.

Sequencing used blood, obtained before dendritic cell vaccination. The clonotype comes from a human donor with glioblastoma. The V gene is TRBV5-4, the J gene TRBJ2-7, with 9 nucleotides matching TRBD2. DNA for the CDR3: TGTGCCAGCAGCTTGGGCGGGGGGGCCTTTAGAGGCGAGCAGTACTTC. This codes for CASSLGGGAFRGEQYF. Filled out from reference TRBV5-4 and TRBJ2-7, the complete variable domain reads ETGVTQSPTHLIKTRGQQVTLRCSSQSGHNTVSWYQQALGQGPQFIFQYYREEENGRGNFPPRFSGLQFPNYSSELNVNALELDDSALYLCASSLGGGAFRGEQYFGPGTRLTVT.